The rows below give T cell receptor beta chains drawn from one sample of a study of OX40 agonist ivuxolimab in advanced cancers. Clones were read by immunoSEQ multiplex PCR, and TCRdb kept only the in-frame ones, dropping some. Of fewer than 65,000 clones listed, 86% are singletons. Source: CD4+ or CD8+ T cells sorted from blood, taken in a trial of the OX40 agonist ivuxolimab. The receptors shown here come from an adult with an advanced solid tumor such as melanoma, head and neck, liver or kidney cancer. Each CDR3 is given with its conserved first and last residue. Each record gives: V gene, J gene, clone size, D gene, CDR3 DNA, CDR3 protein. The D gene is left open where the match is weak. Expanded clones get a size class; other rows say once, few or many, or leave the size out.

>TRBV7-9|TRBJ2-1|-|TRBD2
TGTGCCAGCAGCTTTACTAGCGGGAGGGCCGGTGGGTCCTACAATGAGCAGTTCTTC
CASSFTSGRAGGSYNEQFF
>TRBV11-3|TRBJ2-1|few|TRBD2
TGTGCCAGCAGCGAAGAGCGGGAAAGTGAGCAGTTCTTC
CASSEERESEQFF
>TRBV11-3|TRBJ2-1|few|TRBD2
TGTGCCAGCAGCTTAGCCGGGGAGGGCGGTGAGCAGTTCTTC
CASSLAGEGGEQFF
>TRBV9|TRBJ2-7|-|-
TGTGCCAGCAGCGTAGGGGGGCAGAACTCCTACGAGCAGTACTTC
CASSVGGQNSYEQYF
>TRBV6-5|TRBJ2-5|-|-
TGTGCCAGCAGTTACGTCGGACAGCAAGAGACCCAGTACTTC
CASSYVGQQETQYF
>TRBV15|TRBJ2-5|-|-
TGTGCCACCAGCAGAGACCCTGAAGAGACCCAGTACTTC
CATSRDPEETQYF
>TRBV27|TRBJ2-1|-|-
TGTGCCAGCAGTGCTAACCGACGGGACAATGAGCAGTTCTTC
CASSANRRDNEQFF
>TRBV6-4|TRBJ1-5|few|-
TGTGCCAGCAGTCCTCTGGTAAATCAGCCCCAGCATTTT
CASSPLVNQPQHF
>TRBV15|TRBJ2-5|-|-
TGTGCCACCAGCGAACTCCAGGGGGGCCAAGAGACCCAGTACTTC
CATSELQGGQETQYF
>TRBV5-1|TRBJ2-5|-|-
TGCGCCAGCAGCTTGGCTCAGCCACAAGAGACCCAGTACTTC
CASSLAQPQETQYF
>TRBV2|TRBJ2-6|few|-
TGTGCCAGCAGAGAGAAGGGGATCTCTGGGGCCAACGTCCTGACTTTC
CASREKGISGANVLTF
>TRBV7-2|TRBJ2-1|-|-
TGTGCCAGCAGCGCAAAGGTTCTGGATGAGCAGTTCTTC
CASSAKVLDEQFF
>TRBV6-1|TRBJ2-6|-|-
TGTGCCAGCAGTGCCGGGTCTTCTGGGGCCAACGTCCTGACTTTC
CASSAGSSGANVLTF
>TRBV11-3|TRBJ2-1|-|-
TGTGCCAGCAGCCTTACGGGACTCCCTTGGAATGAGCAGTTCTTC
CASSLTGLPWNEQFF
>TRBV7-9|TRBJ1-1|-|-
TGTGCCAGCAGCTTCGGCAGAAACACTGAAGCTTTCTTT
CASSFGRNTEAFF
>TRBV27|TRBJ2-3|-|TRBD2
TGTGCCAGCAGTCAAACAGGGACCGTGCGGCTAGCGGGAGAGGAAGATACGCAGTATTTT
CASSQTGTVRLAGEEDTQYF
>TRBV9|TRBJ1-2|once|-
TGTGCCAGCAGCCCGTCGGGTGGGTTTGGCTACACCTTC
CASSPSGGFGYTF
>TRBV4-3|TRBJ2-3|-|-
TGCGCCAGCAGCCAAAAAAGAGGTCGGACAGATACGCAGTATTTT
CASSQKRGRTDTQYF
>TRBV4-3|TRBJ2-1|-|TRBD2
TGCGCCAGCAGCCGACGGACTAGCGGGAGACTTGAGCAGTTCTTC
CASSRRTSGRLEQFF
>TRBV6-1|TRBJ2-1|-|-
TGTGCCAGCAGTGAGCGAGCCAGTGAGCAGTTCTTC
CASSERASEQFF
>TRBV19|TRBJ2-5|once|-
TGTGCCAGTAGCGGACGGGAGATAAGAGAGACCCAGTACTTC
CASSGREIRETQYF